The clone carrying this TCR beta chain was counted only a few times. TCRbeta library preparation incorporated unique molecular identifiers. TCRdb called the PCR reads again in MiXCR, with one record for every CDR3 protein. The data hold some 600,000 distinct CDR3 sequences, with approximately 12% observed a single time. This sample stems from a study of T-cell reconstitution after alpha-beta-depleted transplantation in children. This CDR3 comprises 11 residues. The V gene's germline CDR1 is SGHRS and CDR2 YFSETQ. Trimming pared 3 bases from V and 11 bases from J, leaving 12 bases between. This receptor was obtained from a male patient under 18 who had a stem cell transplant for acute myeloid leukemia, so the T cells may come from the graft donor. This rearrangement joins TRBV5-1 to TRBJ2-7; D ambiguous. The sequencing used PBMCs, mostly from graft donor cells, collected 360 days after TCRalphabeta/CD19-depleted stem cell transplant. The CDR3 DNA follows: TGCGCCAGCAGCTCCGACCTTGAGGAGTACTTC. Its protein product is CASSSDLEEYF.